What follows is one T cell receptor beta chain and its context. This specimen comes from a study of control samples from healthy donors and cancer patients. Germline CDR1 SGHRS, CDR2 YFSETQ. Trimming shortened V by 0 bases and J by 4 bases, and 13 bases separated the two germline ends. The CDR3 is 15 residues long. The method was immunoSEQ multiplex PCR; TCRdb's version includes in-frame clones alone and lacks a portion of them. Of tens of thousands of clones in the sample, around 87% were seen once. The chain has TRBV5-1 and TRBJ1-2, with D tentatively TRBD1 (6 bases). This clonotype was sampled from a man between 60 and 70 years old with head and neck cancer. The material sequenced was PBMCs. CDR3 DNA sequence: TGCGCCAGCAGCTTGGGAGGGGGACTTAGCTATGGCTACACCTTC. It is translated as CASSLGGGLSYGYTF.